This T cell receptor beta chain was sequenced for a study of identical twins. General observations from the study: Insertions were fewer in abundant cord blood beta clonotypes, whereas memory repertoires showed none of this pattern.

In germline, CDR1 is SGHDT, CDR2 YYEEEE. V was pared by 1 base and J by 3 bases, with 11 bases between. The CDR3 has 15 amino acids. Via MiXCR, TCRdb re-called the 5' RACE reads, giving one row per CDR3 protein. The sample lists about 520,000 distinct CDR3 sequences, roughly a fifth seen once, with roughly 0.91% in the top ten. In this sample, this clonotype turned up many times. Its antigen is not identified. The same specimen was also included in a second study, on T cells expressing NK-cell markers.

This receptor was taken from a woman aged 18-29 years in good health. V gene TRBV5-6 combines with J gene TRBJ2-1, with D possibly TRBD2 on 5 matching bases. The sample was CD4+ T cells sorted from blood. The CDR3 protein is CASSLFRDYYNEQFF. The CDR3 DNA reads TGTGCCAGCAGCTTGTTTCGGGATTACTACAATGAGCAGTTCTTC. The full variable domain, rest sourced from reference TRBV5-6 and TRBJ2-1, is DAGVTQSPTHLIKTRGQQVTLRCSPKSGHDTVSWYQQALGQGPQFIFQYYEEEERQRGNFPDRFSGHQFPNYSSELNVNALLLGDSALYLCASSLFRDYYNEQFFGPGTRLTVL.